This T cell receptor beta chain was recorded in a study of human T cells and chemical hapten exposure. At the level of the study: Weekly scalp doses of diphenylcyclopropenone were given to patients during the approximately 23-week study. Patch testing was performed with 0.01% DPC on the upper back, with reading at 6 days.

In the library, unique molecular identifiers were attached to individual cDNA molecules. TCRdb redid the calling of the RACE reads with MiXCR, one entry per CDR3 protein. The sample lists over 300,000 distinct CDR3 sequences, about 5.1% occurring once. There are a few counts of this clonotype. Time point meaning: pre-sensitization, week 0. Treatment of the sample: therapeutic diphenylcyclopropenone sensitization with weekly scalp DPC. Blood sampling occurred before each patch-test application. Material: whole blood, obtained in connection with sensitization to the hapten diphenylcyclopropenone (DPC). The clonotype comes from a woman aged 50 to 60 with alopecia areata. Some clones in this sample may be carry-over from other donors' samples.

This CDR3 is CASSPPGAPYEQYF. The CDR3 DNA reads TGTGCCAGCAGCCCCCCGGGGGCGCCCTACGAGCAGTACTTC. The chain is built from TRBV3-1 and TRBJ2-7, with D tentatively TRBD1 or TRBD2 (6 bases each). This CDR3 is 14 amino acids long. The V gene lost 4 bases and the J gene lost 2 bases, with 12 bases spanning the gap. The germline V gene encodes CDR1 LGHDT and CDR2 YNNKEL (reference sequence).